These T cell receptor beta chains were read from a single sample in a study of blood T cell repertoires in COVID-19. Using immunoSEQ multiplex PCR, the repertoire was profiled, and TCRdb retains in-frame clones only, with some absent. Of fewer than 200,000 clones listed, around 78% were seen once; the top ten hold nearly 4.5%. Sequences were obtained from PBMCs or T cells enriched from blood (not recorded which). The receptor set was obtained from a woman in her fifties or sixties who had recovered from COVID-19. Each CDR3 is given with its conserved first and last residue. A D gene is named only where the DNA matches it firmly. Size is omitted from some rows. Given values are once, few, many or a class for expanded clones.

d_call clone_size j_call v_call cdr3_aa cdr3_nt
- - TRBJ1-2 TRBV6-5 CASSYSAGVGYGYTF TGTGCCAGCAGTTACTCGGCAGGGGTGGGGTATGGCTACACCTTC
- - TRBJ1-6 TRBV7-3 CASSAGYNSPLHF TGTGCCAGCAGCGCAGGGTATAATTCACCCCTCCACTTT
- - TRBJ1-2 TRBV7-9 CASSSQGNYGYTF TGTGCCAGCAGTTCACAGGGCAACTATGGCTACACCTTC
TRBD1 - TRBJ1-2 TRBV14 CASSQGQGAIYGYTF TGTGCCAGCAGCCAAGGGCAGGGGGCCATCTATGGCTACACCTTC
- - TRBJ1-6 TRBV5-1 CASSLEPQGNSPLHF TGCGCCAGCAGCTTGGAACCTCAGGGTAATTCACCCCTCCACTTT
- - TRBJ2-2 TRBV2 CASSRVYTGELFF TGTGCCAGCAGCAGGGTCTACACCGGGGAGCTGTTTTTT
- - TRBJ2-2 TRBV27 CASSLSRTASNTGELFF TGTGCCAGCAGTTTATCACGGACAGCGTCGAACACCGGGGAGCTGTTTTTT
- - TRBJ2-3 TRBV4-3 CASSQDLPDTQYF TGCGCCAGCAGCCAAGATCTACCGGATACGCAGTATTTT
- few TRBJ1-1 TRBV5-8 CASAPTVLWNTEAFF TGTGCCAGCGCCCCTACAGTCCTGTGGAACACTGAAGCTTTCTTT
TRBD1 - TRBJ1-5 TRBV18 CASSPRGDQPQHF TGTGCCAGCTCCCCCAGGGGGGATCAGCCCCAGCATTTT
TRBD1 - TRBJ1-2 TRBV7-3 CASSLNGGQGGGGYGYTF TGTGCCAGCAGCCTTAACGGCGGACAGGGAGGCGGAGGCTATGGCTACACCTTC
- few TRBJ1-1 TRBV11-2 CASSSTPEAFF TGTGCCAGCAGCTCAACTCCTGAAGCTTTCTTT
- - TRBJ1-6 TRBV9 CASSVEGGNSPLHF TGTGCCAGCAGCGTGGAGGGAGGCAATTCACCCCTCCACTTT
TRBD1 - TRBJ1-4 TRBV6-5 CASSYGPQGVQEKLFF TGTGCCAGCAGCTACGGCCCACAGGGGGTACAGGAAAAACTGTTTTTT
- - TRBJ2-3 TRBV30 CAWGRLTDTQYF TGTGCCTGGGGAAGACTCACAGATACGCAGTATTTT
TRBD1 - TRBJ1-6 TRBV4-2 CASSLGQGGYNSPLHF TGTGCCAGCAGCCTAGGACAGGGAGGATATAATTCACCCCTCCACTTT
- - TRBJ1-3 TRBV5-1 CASSWGPGNTIYF TGCGCCAGCAGCTGGGGCCCTGGAAACACCATATATTTT
- - TRBJ1-1 TRBV7-3 CASSLLTGLNTEAFF TGTGCCAGCAGCTTACTTACAGGCCTGAACACTGAAGCTTTCTTT
- once TRBJ2-1 TRBV5-8 CASSLQPGNYNEQFF TGTGCCAGCAGCTTGCAGCCAGGCAACTACAATGAGCAGTTCTTC
- - TRBJ1-6 TRBV9 CASSVAGGMASPLHF TGTGCCAGCAGCGTAGCGGGAGGGATGGCGTCACCCCTCCACTTT
- - TRBJ1-3 TRBV4-2 CASSQDGAGLNSGNTIYF TGTGCCAGCAGCCAAGATGGGGCAGGGCTCAACTCTGGAAACACCATATATTTT
- - TRBJ1-4 TRBV12-3/TRBV12-4 CASSFEGARKLFF TGTGCCAGCAGTTTCGAAGGAGCGAGAAAACTGTTTTTT
- - TRBJ1-1 TRBV9 CASSARGGPTEAFF TGTGCCAGCAGCGCACGGGGGGGACCCACTGAAGCTTTCTTT
- - TRBJ1-2 TRBV6-5 CASSYRQGTHYTF TGTGCCAGCAGTTACCGCCAGGGGACACACTACACCTTC
- - TRBJ1-1 TRBV10-3 CAISESGWRAFF TGTGCCATCAGTGAGTCCGGGTGGAGGGCTTTCTTT
TRBD1 - TRBJ1-1 TRBV19 CASRPLGQGHTEAFF TGTGCCAGTAGGCCGTTGGGACAGGGTCACACTGAAGCTTTCTTT
TRBD2 few TRBJ2-5 TRBV7-7 CATSPGAGGQETQYF TGTGCTACCTCTCCAGGGGCGGGGGGACAAGAGACCCAGTACTTC
- - TRBJ1-4 TRBV9 CASSPSGVANEKLFF TGTGCCAGCAGCCCCAGCGGAGTTGCGAATGAAAAACTGTTTTTT
TRBD2 few TRBJ2-5 TRBV30 CAWSVQGSGGIGTQYF TGTGCCTGGAGTGTACAAGGTAGCGGGGGAATTGGGACCCAGTACTTC
TRBD1 - TRBJ1-1 TRBV25-1 CASSEYNRQGSTEAFF TGTGCCAGCAGTGAATATAACAGACAGGGGTCCACTGAAGCTTTCTTT
- - TRBJ1-5 TRBV6-5 CASTYRERFNQPQHF TGTGCCAGCACCTACAGGGAACGGTTTAATCAGCCCCAGCATTTT
- - TRBJ1-1 TRBV10-3 CAISATPGSRPNAEAFF TGTGCCATCAGTGCCACGCCCGGTTCGAGGCCGAACGCTGAAGCTTTCTTT
- - TRBJ2-3 TRBV6-5 CASSYEDTGTDTQYF TGTGCCAGCAGTTACGAGGACACGGGCACAGATACGCAGTATTTT
- - TRBJ1-6 TRBV4-1 CASSQDGGHYNSPLHF TGCGCCAGCAGCCAAGATGGCGGACACTATAATTCACCCCTCCACTTT
- - TRBJ1-4 TRBV6-5 CASSYLTGEKLFF TGTGCCAGCAGTTACTTAACTGGTGAAAAACTGTTTTTT